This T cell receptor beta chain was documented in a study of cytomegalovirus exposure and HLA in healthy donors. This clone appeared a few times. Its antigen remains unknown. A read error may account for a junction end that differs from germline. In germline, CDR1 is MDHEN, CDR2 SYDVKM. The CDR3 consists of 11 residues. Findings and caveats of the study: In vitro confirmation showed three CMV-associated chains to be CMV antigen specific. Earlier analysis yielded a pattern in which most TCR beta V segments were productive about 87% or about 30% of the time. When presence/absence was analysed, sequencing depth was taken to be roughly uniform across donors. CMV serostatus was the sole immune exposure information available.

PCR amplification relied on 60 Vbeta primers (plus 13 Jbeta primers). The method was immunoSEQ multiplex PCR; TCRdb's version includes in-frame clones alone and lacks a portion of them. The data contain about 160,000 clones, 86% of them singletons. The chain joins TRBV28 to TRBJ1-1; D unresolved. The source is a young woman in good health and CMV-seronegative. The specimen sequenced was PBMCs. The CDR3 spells CASSLYWERSF. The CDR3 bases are TGTGCCAGCAGTTTATACTGGGAGAGGTCATTT.